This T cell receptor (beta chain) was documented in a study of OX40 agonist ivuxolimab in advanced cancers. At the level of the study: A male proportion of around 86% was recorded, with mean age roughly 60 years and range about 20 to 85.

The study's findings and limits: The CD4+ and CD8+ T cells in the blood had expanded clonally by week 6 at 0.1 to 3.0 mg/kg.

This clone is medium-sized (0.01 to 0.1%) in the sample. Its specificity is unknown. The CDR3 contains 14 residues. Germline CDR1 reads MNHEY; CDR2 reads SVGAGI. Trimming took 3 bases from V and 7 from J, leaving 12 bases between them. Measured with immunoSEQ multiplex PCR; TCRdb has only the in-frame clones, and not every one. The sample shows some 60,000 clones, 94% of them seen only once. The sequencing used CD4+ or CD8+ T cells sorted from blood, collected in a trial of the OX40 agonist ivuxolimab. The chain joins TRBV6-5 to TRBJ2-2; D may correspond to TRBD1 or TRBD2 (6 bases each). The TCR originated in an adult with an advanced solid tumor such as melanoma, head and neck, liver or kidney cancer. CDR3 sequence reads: CASSYLGGLGELFF. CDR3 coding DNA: TGTGCCAGCAGTTATTTAGGGGGGCTCGGGGAGCTGTTTTTT.